The present T cell receptor (beta chain) was sequenced within a study of T cell responses to AZD1222 COVID-19 vaccine. Points from the study as a whole: Distributed over spike, vaccine-associated CD4 TCRs predominated at 160-218 and 743-854. Increased Spike-specific TCR breadth and depth were observed after two AZD1222 doses. Repertoire sampling occurred only after the peak T cell response. Mostly white British, mostly female donors; authors suggested clonal diversity may be underestimated.

Repertoires were generated with immunoSEQ multiplex PCR, while TCRdb's copy carries only in-frame clones and drops some. The table lists some 130,000 clones, about 93% of them singletons. Turning to this clone: The antigen is undetermined.

After removal of 2 bases from V and 2 bases from J, the junction contained 4 bases not matched to a gene. The CDR3 spans 16 residues. Looked up from germline, CDR1 is ENHRY and CDR2 is SYGVKD. The material was peripheral blood, obtained on day 0 of AZD1222 vaccination. This receptor was obtained from an adult in good health. The chain is built from TRBV10-3 and TRBJ2-7, with 12 bases fitting TRBD2. For the CDR3, the DNA is TGTGCCATCAGTGAGACCTCTAGCGGGAGGGCCTACGAGCAGTACTTC. As protein: CAISETSSGRAYEQYF.